The following is a TCR beta chain sequence with its context. The antigen it recognizes is unknown. No per-base quality is available; no much larger clone lies one base away. The CDR3 sequence holds 14 residues, the cysteine and phenylalanine included. The kept DNA is CDR3 alone, 42 bases in frame from the first base. Trimming at the junction amounts to 1 base on V and 3 bases on J, and the germline ends lie 8 bases apart. The germline V gene (reference sequence) sets CDR1 to MNHEY and CDR2 to SMNVEV. The sample belongs to a study of blood T cell repertoires in COVID-19 (dated by TCRdb to 2018 to 2021). Background on the whole study: Samples from collaborators originated in the United States, Italy and Spain and spanned both the acute and convalescent phases of COVID-19. The repertoires were released in a freely available public database meant as a resource for research on the immune response to SARS-CoV-2. HLA class I and class II types, where available, came from metadata supplied by the sample provider rather than from assay-based typing. Deeply sampled blood TCRbeta repertoires from subjects exposed to, actively infected with, or recovered from COVID-19 were included in the dataset. A de-identified subject ID, COVID-19 status, age in years and sex were almost always included in the sample metadata. The samples were drawn from the first 160 participants of the ongoing ImmuneRACE study and from more than 1,000 subjects provided by 6 global collaborators. The material from the prospective study consisted of cDNA or gDNA derived from T cells, B-cell-depleted T cells, or PBMCs. Results and caveats for the whole study, not just this receptor: The amount of clinical and demographic metadata varied by source and participant and was provided uncurated.

One collaborating source in Seattle enrolled patients while the patients were actively infected and followed the patients over time throughout the course of disease. Collaborating institutions collected whole blood in K2EDTA tubes following their own protocols. Collaborator samples were shipped for TCRbeta analysis as frozen whole blood, isolated PBMCs, or DNA extracted from either sample type. The immunoSEQ Assay, a bias-controlled multiplex PCR, was used to amplify TCRbeta CDR3 regions from genomic DNA. The source study handled its data this way. The number of nucleated cells in each sample was estimated from the amplification of reference gene primers within the assay. To quantify the absolute abundance of each unique TCRbeta CDR3 rearrangement, sequence reads were collapsed and filtered. For each sample, productive Simpson clonality was calculated as the square root of Simpson's diversity index over productive rearrangements. Not all clones reach the TCRdb copy of this immuneACCESS table, which keeps in-frame sequences only. Checked studies attribute under half of the gap to unresolved V genes and leave the rest unexplained. The V and J calls and the clone size are those of that table, but D and trimming were determined from the DNA. The sample table records roughly 150,000 clones; 85% of these occur just once. Approximately 8.1% of the sample is in the top ten clones.

The clonotype comes from a woman older than 75 with COVID-19, enrolled during active disease. This chain joins TRBV27 to TRBJ2-3; too little of a D gene remains to name it. The sequenced sample was peripheral blood. The CDR3 loop reads CASSLLGDTDTQYF. The DNA sequence follows: TGTGCCAGCAGTTTATTGGGCGATACAGATACGCAGTATTTT.